The 16 T cell receptor beta chains below come from one sample, sequenced in a study of blood T cells in healthy people across ages. With a J-beta primer mix and a sample-barcoded 5' primer, a second PCR ran 7 to 11 cycles. TCRdb used MiXCR to reprocess the 5' RACE reads, holding one entry per CDR3 protein. The sample lists 800,000 to 1,300,000 distinct CDR3 sequences; about 23% were seen once. This sample also belongs to another study, concerning T cells of mothers and their children.

Material: blood. The receptor set was obtained from a girl aged 2 to 10 in good health.

This clonotype showed up just a few times. The chain links TRBV21-1 to TRBJ2-5; the D segment call TRBD2 is taken from the table without a DNA check. TRBV21-1 is flagged as a pseudogene. The CDR3 runs to 15 residues. The CDR3 DNA sequence: TGTGCCAGCAGCAAGGGCGCGGGAGTGGGTGAGACCCAGTACTTC. Protein: CASSKGAGVGETQYF.

This clonotype was found a few times. This chain joins TRBV9 and TRBJ1-2; 10 nucleotides agree with TRBD1. Per the germline V gene, CDR1 is SGDLS and CDR2 is YYNGEE. This CDR3 contains 12 residues. V gave up 4 bases and J gave up 8 bases; unmatched junction bases: 2. CDR3 sequence: CASSKTGGGYTF. The CDR3 DNA sequence: TGTGCCAGCAGCAAGACAGGGGGCGGCTACACCTTC.

This clonotype occurred a few times. This chain joins TRBV5-1 and TRBJ2-5; D gene uncertain. The germline V gene encodes CDR1 SGHRS and CDR2 YFSETQ. V lost 4 bases and J 5 bases, leaving 18 bases between the germline ends. The CDR3 is 15 residues long. CDR3 residues: CASSVSPGSAETQYF. In DNA, the CDR3 is TGCGCCAGCAGCGTGAGTCCCGGGTCTGCGGAGACCCAGTACTTC.

This clonotype was observed a few times. V is TRBV19 and J is TRBJ1-2; D not certain. Looked up from germline, CDR1 is LNHDA and CDR2 is SQIVND (reference sequence). The V and J ends lost 5 bases and 4 bases respectively, with 14 bases between them. The CDR3 runs 14 residues. For the CDR3, the DNA is TGTGCCAGTAGTGATTCCGGACCGAGCTATGGCTACACCTTC. It is translated as CASSDSGPSYGYTF.

The J gene is TRBJ2-1, the V gene TRBV28; perhaps TRBD2 as D (6 bases). The J call may be in error: the DNA end matches TRBJ2-7 better. There are 15 residues in the CDR3. Germline V gives CDR1 MDHEN, CDR2 SYDVKM. The CDR3 region is CASSLVRGGNYEQYF. In DNA, the CDR3 is TGTGCCAGCAGTTTGGTTAGGGGAGGAAATTACGAGCAGTACTTC.

In this sample, this clonotype turned up a few times. The chain combines TRBV4-2 with TRBJ2-1, with D unclear. Germline lookup yields CDR1 LGHNA and CDR2 YNFKEQ. The CDR3 consists of 14 residues. Trimming took off 1 base at V and 7 bases at J, with 11 bases between the two ends. CDR3 sequence (DNA): TGTGCCAGCAGCCAAGCGGGTTCGCCTAATGAGCAGTTCTTC. As protein: CASSQAGSPNEQFF.

The V gene is TRBV25-1, the J gene TRBJ2-1; 10 bases match TRBD2. The CDR3 contains 20 residues. Looked up from germline, CDR1 is MGHDK and CDR2 is SYGVNS. Trimming removed 3 bases from V and 3 bases from J; junction bases left unmatched: 17. The DNA of the CDR3 is TGTGCCAGCAGTGACCTCCGGAAATCTAGCGGGGGCCTCTTCTACAATGAGCAGTTCTTC. Protein product: CASSDLRKSSGGLFYNEQFF.

The chain links TRBV2 to TRBJ2-5, with D unresolved. The CDR3 is 12 residues long. Germline loops: CDR1 SNHLY, CDR2 FYNNEI. V gave up 7 bases and J gave up 1 base, with 7 bases separating them. The CDR3 reads CASTSSQETQYF. The DNA for the CDR3 is TGTGCCAGCACGAGTTCCCAAGAGACCCAGTACTTC.

Only a few counts were recorded for this clonotype. The junction does not match germline at one end; this may be a read error. The chain combines TRBV4-1 with TRBJ2-5; 7 bases align to TRBD1. This CDR3 region has 15 residues. Germline CDR1 MGHRA, CDR2 YSYEKL. CDR3 nucleotides: TGCGCCAGCAGCAAAGACAGGGCCCTATTGGAGACCCAGTACTTC. This gives the protein CASSKDRALLETQYF.

The genes are TRBV5-1 and TRBJ2-5; 11 bases agree with TRBD1. Germline-derived CDR1 and CDR2 are SGHRS and YFSETQ. V lost 2 bases to trimming and J lost 4 bases; unmatched junction nucleotides: 10. The length of the CDR3 is 17 residues. The CDR3 DNA reads as TGCGCCAGCAGCTTCGGCCTTAGTGGACAGGGGGCAGAGACCCAGTACTTC. This codes for CASSFGLSGQGAETQYF.

The chain has TRBV7-9 and TRBJ1-6; the D gene is possibly TRBD1 (5 bases). The CDR3 consists of 16 residues. Trimming stripped 6 bases from V and 7 bases from J, with 19 bases between. Looked up from germline, CDR1 is SEHNR and CDR2 is FQNEAQ (reference sequence). CDR3 residues: CASRPGDSPRNSPLHF. Here the CDR3 DNA reads TGTGCCAGCAGACCCGGGGACTCCCCGAGGAATTCACCCCTCCACTTT.

This clonotype appeared a few times. At one end, the junction sequence differs from germline, possibly due to a read error. The rearrangement links TRBV11-2 to TRBJ1-3; D ambiguous. The length of the CDR3 is 13 residues. Per the germline V gene, CDR1 is SGHAT and CDR2 is FQNNGV. The chain's CDR3 is CASSLISGDTIYF. The CDR3 coding sequence is TGTGCCAGCAGCCTTATCTCTGGAGACACCATATATTTT.

V gene TRBV5-1 combines with J gene TRBJ2-1, with D uncertain. The V end lost 1 base, the J end lost 0 bases, and 5 bases lay between the germline ends. CDR3 length: 14 amino acids. The germline V gene encodes CDR1 SGHRS and CDR2 YFSETQ. The CDR3 loop reads CASSLYTSYNEQFF. In nucleotides, the CDR3 is TGCGCCAGCAGCTTGTATACCTCCTACAATGAGCAGTTCTTC. The entire variable domain, with the rest obtained from reference TRBV5-1 and TRBJ2-1, is as follows: KAGVTQTPRYLIKTRGQQVTLSCSPISGHRSVSWYQQTPGQGLQFLFEYFSETQRNKGNFPGRFSGRQFSNSRSEMNVSTLELGDSALYLCASSLYTSYNEQFFGPGTRLTVL.

This chain links TRBV5-1 with TRBJ2-5; D unclear. Germline loops: CDR1 SGHRS, CDR2 YFSETQ. The germline V and J ends were trimmed by 6 bases and 3 bases, with 9 bases remaining between them. The CDR3 extends over 12 amino acids. The CDR3 loop is CASNYPEETQYF. The CDR3 region has the DNA TGCGCCAGCAACTACCCCGAAGAGACCCAGTACTTC.

This clonotype occurred once. The chain links TRBV7-9 to TRBJ2-5, with 7 bases fitting TRBD1. The J call may be faulty, since TRBJ2-1 better matches the DNA end. In germline, CDR1 is SEHNR, CDR2 FQNEAQ (reference sequence). The CDR3 contains 14 residues. CDR3 loop: CASSLAPGQNEQFF. As DNA, the CDR3 is TGTGCCAGCAGCTTAGCCCCGGGACAGAATGAGCAGTTCTTC.

The gene calls are TRBV28 and TRBJ2-7; 8 bases agree with TRBD2. V was clipped by 8 bases and J by 7 bases; unmatched bases: 7. Looked up from germline, CDR1 is MDHEN and CDR2 is SYDVKM. The CDR3 is 12 amino acids. The CDR3 DNA sequence: TGTGCCAGCGCCGACGGGAGGGAAGAGCAGTACTTC. As protein: CASADGREEQYF.